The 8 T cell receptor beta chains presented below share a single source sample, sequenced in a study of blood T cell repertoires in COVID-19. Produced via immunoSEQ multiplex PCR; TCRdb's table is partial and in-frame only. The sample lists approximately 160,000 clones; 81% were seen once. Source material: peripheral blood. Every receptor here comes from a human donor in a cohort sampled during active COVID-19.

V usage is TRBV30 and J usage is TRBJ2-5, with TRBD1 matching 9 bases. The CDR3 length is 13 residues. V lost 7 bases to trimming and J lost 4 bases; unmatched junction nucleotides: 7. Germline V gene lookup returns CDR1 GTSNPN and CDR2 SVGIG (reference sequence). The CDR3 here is CASGQGIGETQYF. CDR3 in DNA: TGTGCCTCTGGACAGGGGATTGGAGAGACCCAGTACTTC.

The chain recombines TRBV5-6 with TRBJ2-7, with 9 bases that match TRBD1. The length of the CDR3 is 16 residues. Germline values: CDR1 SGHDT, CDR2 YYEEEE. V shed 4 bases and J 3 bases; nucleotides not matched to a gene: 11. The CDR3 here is CASSRLGTGFFYEQYF. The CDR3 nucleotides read TGTGCCAGCAGCCGTCTCGGGACAGGGTTTTTCTACGAGCAGTACTTC.

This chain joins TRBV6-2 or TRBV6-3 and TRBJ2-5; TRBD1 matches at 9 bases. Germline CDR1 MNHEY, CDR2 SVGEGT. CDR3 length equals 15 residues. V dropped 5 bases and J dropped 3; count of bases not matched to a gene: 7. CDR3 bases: TGTGCCAGCAGTCAAGGTGGACAGGGGAAAGAGACCCAGTACTTC. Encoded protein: CASSQGGQGKETQYF.

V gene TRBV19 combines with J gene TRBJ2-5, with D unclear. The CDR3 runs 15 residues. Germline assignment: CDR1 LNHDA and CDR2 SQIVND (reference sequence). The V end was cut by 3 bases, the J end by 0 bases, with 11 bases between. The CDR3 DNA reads TGTGCCAGTAGTATGTCTCGGGTCAACCAAGAGACCCAGTACTTC. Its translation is CASSMSRVNQETQYF.

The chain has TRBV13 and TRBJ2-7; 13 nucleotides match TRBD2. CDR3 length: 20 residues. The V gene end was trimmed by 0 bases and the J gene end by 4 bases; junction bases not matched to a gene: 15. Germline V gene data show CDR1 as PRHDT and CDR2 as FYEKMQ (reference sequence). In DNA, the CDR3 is TGTGCCAGCAGCTTAGGCGAGGGAACTAGCGGGGGGGCCCTACCTTACGAGCAGTACTTC. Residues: CASSLGEGTSGGALPYEQYF.

The CDR3 sequence is CASSLAGHSSYEQYF. The CDR3, as DNA: TGTGCCAGCAGCTTGGCCGGACATAGCTCCTACGAGCAGTACTTC. V and J are TRBV5-8 and TRBJ2-7; perhaps TRBD1 as D (5 bases). V lost 0 bases to trimming and J lost 0 bases, with 10 bases between them. The CDR3 length is 15 residues. Germline CDR1 is SGHTS and CDR2 is YDEGEE.

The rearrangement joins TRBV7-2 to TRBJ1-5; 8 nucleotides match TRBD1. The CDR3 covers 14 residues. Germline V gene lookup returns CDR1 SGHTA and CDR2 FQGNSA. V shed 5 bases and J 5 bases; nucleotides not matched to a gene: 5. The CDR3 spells CASSPDRGDQPQHF. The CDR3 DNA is TGTGCCAGCAGCCCCGACAGGGGAGATCAGCCCCAGCATTTT.

CDR3 bases: TGTGCCAGCAGCCAAGATCCCCTTGCGGGGGGGAACAATGAGCAGTTCTTC. Its translation is CASSQDPLAGGNNEQFF. This rearrangement joins TRBV3-1 (or the pseudogene TRBV3-2) to TRBJ2-1; 9 bases align to TRBD2. V was pared by 0 bases and J by 5 bases, with 8 bases of the junction left unmatched. CDR1 is LGHDT and CDR2 is YNNKEL in the germline V gene (reference sequence). CDR3 length equals 17 residues.